The sequence of this T cell receptor beta chain was determined in a study of T cell responses to AZD1222 COVID-19 vaccine. Notes on the study in general: Distributed over spike, vaccine-associated CD4 TCRs predominated at 160-218 and 743-854.

Details on this clone: What it binds is not known.

Clones were sequenced by immunoSEQ multiplex PCR, and TCRdb holds only the in-frame ones, with some missing. The sample includes about 90,000 clones, about 91% of them seen just once. With V trimmed by 0 bases and J by 3 bases, 7 bases remained unmatched. The CDR3 sequence is 16 residues long. Germline V CDR1 and CDR2: LNHNV, YYDKDF (reference sequence). The TCR originated in an adult in good health. Here the sequenced sample was peripheral blood, taken on day 0 of MenACWY control vaccination. The chain has TRBV15 and TRBJ2-7, with TRBD2 matching over 8 bases. CDR3 region: CATSRELGGGSYEQYF. Here the CDR3 DNA reads TGTGCCACCAGCAGAGAATTAGGCGGGGGGAGCTACGAGCAGTACTTC.